A selection of T cell receptor beta chains follows, all from one sample in a study of CD8 T cells in Susac syndrome. TCRdb independently ran MiXCR on the immunoSEQ multiplex PCR reads; one entry per CDR3 protein. The sample contains around 140,000 distinct CDR3 sequences, roughly 95% of which appear only once. Sequenced material: CD4+ T cells from PBMCs. Receptors were obtained from a human donor in good health. Both conserved end residues are part of each CDR3. D genes are given only for firm matches. Clone size appears in some rows only: once, few, many, or a class for an expanded clone.

j_call	clone_size	d_call	v_call	cdr3_nt	cdr3_aa
TRBJ2-7	.	.	TRBV10-3	TGTGCCATCAGCGACAAGGGGACGCACTACGAGCAGTACTTC	CAISDKGTHYEQYF
TRBJ1-1	.	.	TRBV20-1	TGCAGTGCTCGGACCGGGACTTTGGTCGCTGAAGCTTTCTTT	CSARTGTLVAEAFF
TRBJ2-3	few	.	TRBV27	TGTGCCAGCAGTTCCCTAGGCACAGATACGCAGTATTTT	CASSSLGTDTQYF
TRBJ1-1	.	.	TRBV12-3/TRBV12-4	TGTGCCAGCCTCGGACAGATGAACACTGAAGCTTTCTTT	CASLGQMNTEAFF
TRBJ2-2	.	.	TRBV9	TGTGCCAGCAGCGTAGAGCGGGACACCGGGGAGCTGTTTTTT	CASSVERDTGELFF
TRBJ2-1	.	.	TRBV7-2	TGTGCCAGCAGCTTAGAGAGAGACCAGTTCTTC	CASSLERDQFF
TRBJ2-3	.	TRBD2	TRBV27	TGTGCCAGCAGTTTACGGCGAAGCGGGAGGGGAAGTTGGGCGCAGTATTTT	CASSLRRSGRGSWAQYF
TRBJ2-7	.	TRBD2	TRBV9	TGTGCCAGCAGCGTAGGTAGCGGGAGATTCTACGAGCAGTACTTC	CASSVGSGRFYEQYF
TRBJ1-2	once	TRBD1	TRBV19	TGTGCCAGCCGGCCAGACAGGGCAAACTATGGCTACACCTTC	CASRPDRANYGYTF
TRBJ1-2	.	.	TRBV14	TGTGCCAGCAGCCAAGTTCCCCTTGTAACCAATGGCTACACCTTC	CASSQVPLVTNGYTF
TRBJ1-1	.	TRBD1	TRBV7-9	TGTGCCAGCAGCTTGGACAGGGTGGTGGCTGAAGCTTTCTTT	CASSLDRVVAEAFF
TRBJ2-3	.	TRBD2	TRBV20-1	TGCAGTGCTAGAGTCACTAGCGGGGGAGGTACGCAGTATTTT	CSARVTSGGGTQYF
TRBJ1-2	.	TRBD1	TRBV5-4	TGTGCCAGCAGCTTTACTAGGGACAGCTATGGCTACACCTTC	CASSFTRDSYGYTF
TRBJ2-1	.	TRBD1	TRBV6-6	TGTGCCAGCAGTTACGGGACAGGACGTTACAATGAGCAGTTCTTC	CASSYGTGRYNEQFF
TRBJ1-5	.	.	TRBV29-1	TGCAGCGTTGAAGAGGGAGGAGGGCAGCCCCAGCATTTT	CSVEEGGGQPQHF
TRBJ1-4	.	.	TRBV5-4	TGTGCCAGCAGCTTGGAACGGGGTGAAAAACTGTTTTTT	CASSLERGEKLFF
TRBJ1-1	.	.	TRBV6-1	TGTGCCAGCAGTGTGGGGCCCGTTGCTGAAGCTTTCTTT	CASSVGPVAEAFF
TRBJ2-1	.	TRBD2	TRBV6-2/TRBV6-3	TGTGCCACCCGACGGGGACTAGCGGGAGCCCTAGGCCACAATGAGCAGTTCTTC	CATRRGLAGALGHNEQFF
TRBJ1-2	.	.	TRBV30	TGTGCCTGGTTCTACCAGGGAGGGCCCAGCGCTGGCTACACCTTC	CAWFYQGGPSAGYTF
TRBJ2-7	.	.	TRBV29-1	TGCAGCGTAGAGGTTTTCGGAGAGCAGTACTTC	CSVEVFGEQYF
TRBJ2-3	.	.	TRBV5-4	TGTGCCAGCAGCTTAATGGCAGGGGGGAGAGATACGCAGTATTTT	CASSLMAGGRDTQYF
TRBJ1-5	.	.	TRBV30	TGTGCCTGGAGAACGGGTGGGGGGACCGATCAGCCCCAGCATTTT	CAWRTGGGTDQPQHF
TRBJ1-1	.	.	TRBV18	TGTGCCAGCTCAAGGACCGAGAACACTGAAGCTTTCTTT	CASSRTENTEAFF
TRBJ1-1	.	.	TRBV18	TGTGCCAGCTCACCCGGACCCGAAGCTTTCTTT	CASSPGPEAFF
TRBJ2-2	.	TRBD1	TRBV7-2	TGTGCCAGCAGCGTTGGACAGGTGCACCGCGGGGAGCTGTTTTTT	CASSVGQVHRGELFF
TRBJ2-3	.	TRBD2	TRBV27	TGTGCCAGCAGTTCGCCAGTGGCGGGAGGGGGCATGAATACGCAGTATTTT	CASSSPVAGGGMNTQYF
TRBJ1-2	.	TRBD1	TRBV29-1	TGCAGCGTTGTATATCAGGGGGCGATCTATGGCTACACCTTC	CSVVYQGAIYGYTF
TRBJ2-3	.	.	TRBV6-4	TGTGCCAGCAGTGACTCGATGGGAGATACGCAGTATTTT	CASSDSMGDTQYF
TRBJ2-1	.	.	TRBV5-4	TGTGCCAGCAGCTTGGGGTCAGGGGAGGGTGAGCAGTTCTTC	CASSLGSGEGEQFF
TRBJ2-2	.	.	TRBV14	TGTGCCAGCAGCCAAGTGAGGAACACCGGGGAGCTGTTTTTT	CASSQVRNTGELFF
TRBJ1-5	once	TRBD1	TRBV19	TGTGCCAGTAGAAAAGGACAGGGCGGGTGGCAGCCCCAGCATTTT	CASRKGQGGWQPQHF
TRBJ1-1	.	.	TRBV18	TGTGCCAGCTCACTTTGGGCGATAGGGAACACTGAAGCTTTCTTT	CASSLWAIGNTEAFF
TRBJ2-7	.	.	TRBV20-1	TGCAGTGCTAGTGTGAGGGGAGCGGGCTCCTACGAGCAGTACTTC	CSASVRGAGSYEQYF
TRBJ2-7	.	TRBD2	TRBV20-1	TGCAGTGCTAGAGATACGGGGGGAACCTACGAGCAGTACTTC	CSARDTGGTYEQYF
TRBJ2-7	.	.	TRBV5-6	TGTGCCAGCAGCTTGGTGGGACAAGTCGAGCAGTACTTC	CASSLVGQVEQYF
TRBJ2-7	.	TRBD1	TRBV18	TGTGCCAGCTCCCCTGGGACAGGCCCTTTCTCCTACGAGCAGTACTTC	CASSPGTGPFSYEQYF
TRBJ1-2	.	.	TRBV5-1	TGCGCCAGCAGCACGTCCCTGGGGGGCGGCTACACCTTC	CASSTSLGGGYTF
TRBJ1-1	.	TRBD1	TRBV25-1	TGTGCCAGCAGTGCGACGGACAGGGAAGGCACTGAAGCTTTCTTT	CASSATDREGTEAFF
TRBJ2-5	.	.	TRBV5-4	TGTGCCAGCAGCCGCGCGGGACTCCGCCAAGAGACCCAGTACTTC	CASSRAGLRQETQYF
TRBJ2-7	.	TRBD1	TRBV28	TGTGCCAGCAGTTTAGGGACAGGGGGCGACGAGCAGTACTTC	CASSLGTGGDEQYF
TRBJ1-2	.	TRBD1	TRBV12-3/TRBV12-4	TGTGCCAGCACAACAGGGGGCGACTATGGCTACACCTTC	CASTTGGDYGYTF